This TCR beta chain was obtained from a study of T cell repertoires in cytomegalovirus infection (dated by TCRdb to 2018 to 2020). About the full investigation: Recently identified HLA-C-restricted CMV epitopes, whose presentation resists viral immunomodulation, were targeted by peptide stimulations together with well-studied HLA-B-restricted epitopes. The HLA type of each donor mattered for the analysis, because public TCR beta signatures pointed to carriage of CMV infection along with the matching HLA type. The investigation overall reported the following: The ex vivo response was dominated by HLA-C-restricted CMV-specific TCR beta clonotypes, and the single most frequent clonotype in two of eight donors was supplied by these HLA-C-restricted clonotypes. Cumulative frequency of public TCR beta family members discriminated carriers of CMV infection plus the relevant HLA type in this cohort and an independent approximately 370-donor cohort.

The sequencer was an Illumina HiSeq 1500. TCRdb itself trimmed the public reads at Q25 with fastp, ran MiXCR and retained productive beta chains. Rows merge per CDR3 protein into single entries with the most common DNA and genes. The sample records roughly 920,000 distinct CDR3 sequences, 30% to 40% of which are singletons. Roughly 12% of the sample comes from the top ten. Read against the paper, the sample's treatment or condition label means: in vitro stimulation with specific CMV peptide epitopes to enrich CMV-specific T cells. V loses 3 bases at its end and J loses 6 bases; junction bases beyond the gene matches: 12. Spanning cysteine to phenylalanine, the CDR3 consists of 15 amino acids. Only the CDR3 region is kept as DNA, spanning 45 bases read in frame from base 1. For CDR1 and CDR2, the germline V gene lists SGHRS and YFSETQ. Comment on this clonotype: Its antigen specificity is not known. No base quality information exists; no much larger clone differs at one position.

Recombination connected TRBV5-1 to TRBJ2-7; the junction holds 7 bases that match TRBD1. This sequence was found in a human donor in good health (CMV status not recorded). Some clones in this sample may be carry-over from other donors' samples. The specimen comprised cultured CD8+ T cells from PBMCs, sampled from culture after CMV antigen stimulation. CDR3 loop: CASSYLRDSFSEQYF. The base sequence is TGCGCCAGCAGCTATCTCCGGGACAGCTTTTCCGAGCAGTACTTC.